The source of this TCR beta chain is a study of shared clonotypes between healthy human individuals. The study's findings and limits: Relative to clonotypes present in all four donors, those not shared had lower generation probabilities.

Using 200 ng DNA, about 29,000 T cell genomes, the sorted-subset replicate PCRs were run. Generated by immunoSEQ multiplex PCR, the TCRdb table keeps only in-frame clones and is missing some. The sample holds more than 500,000 clones, 85% to 95% seen once. Points on this clone: Its specificity is unknown.

Cells designated naive CD8 were CD45RO-negative and were positively selected for CCR7, with terminally differentiated effector memory CD45RA+ cells excluded. The sample was naive CD8+ T cells sorted from blood. The sequence was collected from a woman in her twenties or thirties in good health.

DNA for the CDR3: TGTGCCAGCAGCTCGTCGGGGGGGCGGGAAAAAAACATTCAGTACTTC. Protein: CASSSSGGREKNIQYF. The chain couples TRBV11-2 to TRBJ2-4, with 8 positions matching TRBD2. From germline, CDR1 is SGHAT and CDR2 FQNNGV. The CDR3 sequence is 16 residues long. The V and J ends lost 4 bases and 4 bases, in that order; junction bases with no gene match: 9.